This is a list of T cell receptor beta chains from one sample in a study of Graves' ophthalmopathy and Graves' hyperthyroidism. Using its own MiXCR run on the multiplex PCR reads, TCRdb lists one record per CDR3 protein. The repertoire has about 410,000 distinct CDR3 sequences, about 17% of them found once; the top ten carry 1.6%. Specimen: peripheral blood. All receptors come from a woman in her late teens or twenties with Graves' ophthalmopathy. CDR3s include the opening cysteine and the closing phenylalanine or tryptophan. A D gene is named only where the DNA matches it firmly. A clone size is listed for some rows: how often the clone was seen (once, few, many), or a class if it is expanded.

.,many,TRBV12-3/TRBV12-4,TRBJ1-5,CASSLWGGGVGNQPQHF,TGTGCCAGCAGTTTATGGGGGGGAGGGGTTGGCAATCAGCCCCAGCATTTT
.,many,TRBV20-1,TRBJ2-7,CSARDGAKTGTYEQYF,TGCAGTGCTAGAGACGGGGCGAAAACGGGAACCTACGAGCAGTACTTC
.,many,TRBV6-4,TRBJ1-5,CASSYRAQPQHF,TGTGCCAGCAGTTACAGGGCCCAGCCCCAGCATTTT
.,many,TRBV27,TRBJ1-1,CASSLIGGGEAFF,TGTGCCAGCAGTTTAATCGGTGGGGGGGAAGCTTTCTTT
TRBD2,many,TRBV6-4,TRBJ2-3,CASSRAGGTDTQYF,TGTGCCAGCAGTCGGGCGGGGGGAACAGATACGCAGTATTTT
TRBD2,.,TRBV28,TRBJ2-7,CASSSGTSVEQYF,TGTGCCAGCAGTTCCGGGACTAGCGTCGAGCAGTACTTC
TRBD2,many,TRBV5-1,TRBJ2-7,CASSSGLAGVNYEQYF,TGCGCCAGCAGCTCGGGACTAGCGGGAGTAAACTACGAGCAGTACTTC
TRBD1,many,TRBV7-2,TRBJ2-7,CASSLSGQALGQYF,TGTGCCAGCAGCCTATCGGGACAGGCCCTAGGGCAGTACTTC
.,many,TRBV29-1,TRBJ2-7,CSVEDLDEQYF,TGCAGCGTTGAAGATCTGGACGAGCAGTACTTC
.,.,TRBV28,TRBJ2-5,CASSPTFRRTQYF,TGTGCCAGCAGTCCCACTTTCCGGCGGACCCAGTACTTC
.,many,TRBV12-3/TRBV12-4,TRBJ2-5,CASSTWAGGVETQYF,TGTGCCAGCAGCACCTGGGCAGGGGGGGTTGAGACCCAGTACTTC
.,once,TRBV28,TRBJ1-2,CASSLSPFGGYGYTF,TGTGCCAGCAGTTTATCCCCCTTTGGGGGCTATGGCTACACCTTC
TRBD1,many,TRBV4-1,TRBJ1-6,CASSQDPGQANNSPLHF,TGCGCCAGCAGCCAAGATCCGGGACAGGCGAATAATTCACCCCTCCACTTT
.,.,TRBV15,TRBJ1-1,CATSKNLPNTEAFF,TGTGCCACCAGCAAAAATCTGCCGAACACTGAAGCTTTCTTT
TRBD2,few,TRBV6-1,TRBJ2-5,CASRPLAAAETQYF,TGTGCCAGCAGACCCCTAGCGGCCGCGGAGACCCAGTACTTC
TRBD1,many,TRBV27,TRBJ2-5,CASSQNRGTETQYF,TGTGCCAGCAGTCAAAACAGGGGAACAGAGACCCAGTACTTC
.,many,TRBV2,TRBJ1-3,CASSEELVDTIYF,TGTGCCAGCAGTGAAGAGTTGGTGGACACCATATATTTT
.,many,TRBV2,TRBJ1-6,CASRTVGARNSPLHF,TGTGCCAGCAGGACCGTAGGGGCGCGTAATTCACCCCTCCACTTT
.,many,TRBV6-2/TRBV6-3,TRBJ1-1,CASSLQGMNTEAFF,TGTGCCAGCAGTCTACAGGGTATGAACACTGAAGCTTTCTTT
.,many,TRBV28,TRBJ1-2,CASSLGGRGIYGYTF,TGTGCCAGCAGTTTGGGGGGTCGTGGGATCTATGGCTACACCTTC
.,many,TRBV27,TRBJ2-5,CASSPLLQETQYF,TGTGCCAGCAGTCCTCTCCTGCAAGAGACCCAGTACTTC
TRBD1,.,TRBV28,TRBJ1-5,CASITPTGGKQPQHF,TGTGCCAGCATCACCCCCACAGGGGGCAAACAGCCCCAGCATTTT
.,many,TRBV20-1,TRBJ1-1,CSARSMNTEAFF,TGCAGTGCTAGGTCCATGAACACTGAAGCTTTCTTT
.,few,TRBV19,TRBJ1-3,CASSMGRERSGNTIYF,TGTGCCAGTAGTATGGGAAGGGAACGCTCTGGAAACACCATATATTTT
.,many,TRBV9,TRBJ2-7,CASSVGQGGLGYEQYF,TGTGCCAGCAGCGTCGGGCAGGGTGGTTTGGGCTACGAGCAGTACTTC
.,many,TRBV7-2,TRBJ2-7,CASSPQGRPYEQYF,TGTGCCAGCAGCCCACAGGGTAGACCCTACGAGCAGTACTTC
.,many,TRBV5-1,TRBJ2-7,CASSLQGLNEQYF,TGCGCCAGCAGCTTGCAGGGACTCAACGAGCAGTACTTC
TRBD1,many,TRBV12-3/TRBV12-4,TRBJ2-7,CASSQTRDRVYF,TGTGCCAGCAGTCAGACCCGGGACAGGGTATACTTC
.,.,TRBV28,TRBJ1-2,CASSSSGGRGDGYTF,TGTGCCAGCAGCTCTTCGGGGGGCCGCGGGGATGGCTACACCTTC
TRBD1,many,TRBV5-1,TRBJ2-7,CASSFGTAVTYEQYF,TGCGCCAGCAGCTTCGGGACAGCCGTCACCTACGAGCAGTACTTC
.,many,TRBV12-5,TRBJ1-1,CASAYTISPNRERQYLNTEAFF,TGTGCTAGTGCCTACACCATCTCCCCCAACAGGGAACGACAGTACCTGAACACTGAAGCTTTCTTT
TRBD2,many,TRBV29-1,TRBJ2-5,CSVAGFGGGATETQYF,TGCAGCGTGGCCGGATTTGGCGGGGGGGCCACGGAGACCCAGTACTTC
.,many,TRBV6-2/TRBV6-3,TRBJ1-1,CASMGGGAQVVDTEAFF,TGTGCCAGCATGGGGGGGGGGGCGCAGGTCGTCGACACTGAAGCTTTCTTT
.,.,TRBV12-3/TRBV12-4,TRBJ2-5,CASSSGGGARETQYF,TGTGCCAGCAGTTCTGGGGGTGGGGCGCGGGAGACCCAGTACTTC
TRBD1,many,TRBV12-3/TRBV12-4,TRBJ1-1,CASSSDHGGPRGLNTEAFF,TGTGCCAGCAGTTCAGACCATGGGGGCCCCAGGGGGTTGAACACTGAAGCTTTCTTT
.,.,TRBV27,TRBJ1-1,CASSVDGMNTEAFF,TGTGCCAGCAGTGTCGACGGAATGAACACTGAAGCTTTCTTT
.,many,TRBV9,TRBJ2-2,CASSVHSSDPTGELFF,TGTGCCAGCAGCGTACACTCTAGCGACCCCACCGGGGAGCTGTTTTTT
.,many,TRBV28,TRBJ1-2,CASGPGYGYTF,TGTGCCAGCGGTCCGGGGTATGGCTACACCTTC
.,many,TRBV3-1,TRBJ2-7,CASSQDQGPGLEQYF,TGTGCCAGCAGCCAAGATCAGGGCCCCGGCCTCGAGCAGTACTTC
.,many,TRBV4-3,TRBJ2-7,CASSLTGSANYEQYF,TGCGCCAGCAGCCTCACGGGCTCGGCAAACTACGAGCAGTACTTC
TRBD2,many,TRBV7-8,TRBJ2-5,CASSPVPIAGGTQETQYF,TGTGCCAGCAGCCCCGTACCGATAGCGGGGGGCACCCAAGAGACCCAGTACTTC
.,.,TRBV18,TRBJ1-3,CASSPGKEQASGNTIYF,TGTGCCAGCTCACCAGGAAAAGAGCAGGCCTCTGGAAACACCATATATTTT
TRBD1,many,TRBV29-1,TRBJ1-1,CSVSRGTGVNTEAFF,TGCAGCGTTTCCCGAGGGACAGGGGTGAACACTGAAGCTTTCTTT
.,many,TRBV13,TRBJ1-1,CASSLGRAGATEAFF,TGTGCCAGCAGCTTAGGTAGGGCAGGGGCCACTGAAGCTTTCTTT
.,many,TRBV6-1,TRBJ1-1,CASNQGFTEAFF,TGTGCCAGCAACCAGGGATTCACTGAAGCTTTCTTT
TRBD2,many,TRBV6-2/TRBV6-3,TRBJ2-2,CASSSSWTSGGTGVLFF,TGTGCCAGCAGTTCTTCTTGGACTAGCGGGGGAACCGGGGTGCTGTTTTTT
.,many,TRBV7-9,TRBJ1-5,CASSLVGSAQPQHF,TGTGCCAGCAGCTTAGTCGGTAGTGCTCAGCCCCAGCATTTT
.,many,TRBV7-9,TRBJ1-6,CASSLREYRAPLHF,TGTGCCAGCAGCTTACGGGAATACAGAGCACCCCTCCACTTT
.,.,TRBV2,TRBJ1-2,CASRGDNTNYGYTF,TGTGCCAGCAGGGGGGACAATACTAACTATGGCTACACCTTC
TRBD1,many,TRBV4-1,TRBJ2-7,CASSQSGQEYEQYF,TGCGCCAGCAGCCAAAGTGGACAGGAATACGAGCAGTACTTC
TRBD1,many,TRBV15,TRBJ1-5,CATSRDRGHRGNQPQHF,TGTGCCACCAGCAGAGACAGGGGGCATCGGGGCAATCAGCCCCAGCATTTT
.,many,TRBV7-2,TRBJ2-7,CASSPGGEVEEQYF,TGTGCCAGCAGCCCCGGAGGGGAGGTAGAAGAGCAGTACTTC
TRBD2,many,TRBV20-1,TRBJ2-7,CSARDPVAGGTYEQYF,TGCAGTGCTAGAGATCCCGTGGCGGGAGGAACCTACGAGCAGTACTTC
.,once,TRBV7-8,TRBJ1-2,CASSLGISTYGYTF,TGTGCCAGCAGCTTAGGGATTTCGACTTATGGCTACACCTTC
.,many,TRBV5-1,TRBJ2-5,CASSSSIPTGRETQYF,TGCGCCAGCAGCTCTTCCATCCCGACAGGCAGGGAGACCCAGTACTTC
.,many,TRBV24-1,TRBJ2-2,CATGRGATGELFF,TGTGCCACCGGACGGGGGGCGACCGGGGAGCTGTTTTTT
.,many,TRBV7-2,TRBJ2-7,CASSLAPGPTYEQYF,TGTGCCAGCAGCTTAGCCCCGGGACCTACCTACGAGCAGTACTTC
.,many,TRBV20-1,TRBJ1-5,CSARDGGREYSNQPQHF,TGCAGTGCTAGAGATGGCGGCAGGGAGTATAGCAATCAGCCCCAGCATTTT
.,many,TRBV10-2,TRBJ1-1,CASRFDNTEAFF,TGCGCCAGCCGGTTTGACAACACTGAAGCTTTCTTT
.,many,TRBV4-2,TRBJ1-1,CASSPPPVMNTEAFF,TGTGCCAGCAGCCCCCCCCCTGTCATGAACACTGAAGCTTTCTTT